The source of this T cell receptor (beta chain) is a study of liver allograft versus peripheral blood T cells. Study as a whole: Comparative analysis was performed on T cell receptor repertoires from transplanted livers and from recipients' peripheral blood. Findings and limits, study-wide: Peripheral blood T cell receptor repertoires reportedly differed from those found within liver allografts.

V lost 8 bases and J lost 2, with 12 bases in between. Germline V gives CDR1 ENHRY, CDR2 SYGVKD. The CDR3 runs 13 residues. This clonotype came up many times. Its antigen is unidentified. Using its own MiXCR run on the reads, TCRdb lists one record per CDR3 protein. The sample lists 5,500 to 7,000 distinct CDR3 sequences; approximately 15% were seen once. This chain connects TRBV10-3 to TRBJ1-2; TRBD1 might be the D (5 bases). This sequence was found in a human patient who had a liver transplant. Some T cells may be graft donor cells. The CDR3 region has the DNA TGTGCCATCCCTAGAGAGGGGAACTATGGCTACACCTTC. This codes for CAIPREGNYGYTF.